The 29 T cell receptor beta chains below come from one sample, sequenced in a study of shared clonotypes between healthy human individuals. The assay was immunoSEQ multiplex PCR, and TCRdb's table has in-frame clones only and misses some. Among some 2.4 million clones, over 85% were seen once, and the ten largest hold roughly 0.39%. The sample taken for sequencing was naive CD4+ T cells from PBMCs. Subset described: CD45RA+ positively selected. The receptors come from a young man in good health. Some clones in this sample may be carry-over from other donors' samples.

This clone appeared a single time. The rearrangement joins TRBV28 to TRBJ2-7; a possible D gene is TRBD2 (5 bases). Trimming removed 1 base at V and 3 bases at J, with 13 bases between. The CDR3 is made up of 15 amino acids. CDR1 MDHEN and CDR2 SYDVKM come from the germline V gene. CDR3 nucleotides: TGTGCCAGCAGTTTATCTCCTAGCATGGTCTACGAGCAGTACTTC. Its protein product is CASSLSPSMVYEQYF.

V usage is TRBV7-2 and J usage is TRBJ2-3; maybe TRBD2 (5 bases). The CDR3 contains 15 residues. Between the trimmed V and J ends, which lost 8 bases and 2 bases, there was a span of 17 bases. Germline CDR1 reads SGHTA; CDR2 reads FQGNSA. CDR3 residues: CASQVGASSTDTQYF. The CDR3 DNA sequence: TGTGCCAGCCAGGTGGGAGCGTCCTCCACAGATACGCAGTATTTT.

The chain carries TRBV15 and TRBJ2-1; D gene ambiguous. Between the trimmed V and J ends, which lost 1 base and 5 bases, there was a span of 12 bases. The CDR3 consists of 15 residues. Germline V gene lookup returns CDR1 LNHNV and CDR2 YYDKDF (reference sequence). The CDR3 loop is CATSRVLRQDNEQFF. As DNA, the CDR3 is TGTGCCACCAGCAGAGTTCTGAGACAAGACAATGAGCAGTTCTTC.

The rearrangement uses TRBV11-2 and TRBJ2-4; 9 bases map to TRBD1. The CDR3 totals 16 residues. CDR1 and CDR2 (germline): SGHAT, FQNNGV. V was pared by 4 bases and J by 5 bases, with 9 bases of the junction left unmatched. Written as DNA, the CDR3 is TGTGCCAGCAGCTCGGGGACAGGGCTGATCGAAAACATTCAGTACTTC. Residues: CASSSGTGLIENIQYF. The full variable domain, its missing parts supplied by reference TRBV11-2 and TRBJ2-4, is EAGVAQSPRYKIIEKRQSVAFWCNPISGHATLYWYQQILGQGPKLLIQFQNNGVVDDSQLPKDRFSAERLKGVDSTLKIQPAKLEDSAVYLCASSSGTGLIENIQYFGAGTRLSVL.

In this sample, this clone turned up once. CDR3 region: CASSPLGLAIYEQYF. The CDR3 nucleotides are TGTGCCAGCTCACCCCTGGGACTAGCTATCTACGAGCAGTACTTC. The V gene is TRBV18, the J gene TRBJ2-7, with 9 bases aligning to TRBD2. Germline loops: CDR1 KGHSH, CDR2 LQKENI. Unmatched junction bases numbered 6, after V lost 3 bases and J lost 3 bases. The CDR3 covers 15 residues.

Concerning this clone itself: Additional DNA sequences in this sample encode the identical CDR3. The rearrangement joins TRBV5-4 to TRBJ2-7; 9 bases are a match to TRBD2. Germline V gene data show CDR1 as SGHNT and CDR2 as YYREEE (reference sequence). The J segment lost 2 bases and the V segment lost 0 bases, leaving 3 bases of the junction unmatched. This CDR3 is 15 amino acids long. CDR3 sequence reads: CASSLGAGGPYEQYF. The CDR3 bases are TGTGCCAGCAGCTTGGGTGCGGGAGGGCCCTACGAGCAGTACTTC.

This sequence joins TRBV2 and TRBJ2-5; 11 nucleotides align to TRBD1. This CDR3 has 13 residues. Germline V gene sequence: CDR1 SNHLY, CDR2 FYNNEI. J gave up 5 bases and V 7 bases, and 3 bases lay outside the gene matches. The CDR3 DNA follows: TGTGCCAGCACTGGACAGGGGGCCGAGACCCAGTACTTC. This translates into CASTGQGAETQYF.

This chain links TRBV21-1 with TRBJ1-5; TRBD1 was called by the table and not checked on the DNA. TRBV21-1 is shown as a pseudogene. The CDR3 extends over 18 amino acids. The CDR3 region is CASSLVPDPPGGNQPQHF. CDR3 nucleotides: TGTGCCAGCAGCTTGGTGCCCGACCCCCCAGGGGGCAATCAGCCCCAGCATTTT.

The chain has TRBV5-1 and TRBJ2-7; 10 nucleotides agree with TRBD2. The CDR3 runs to 13 residues. Germline CDR1 reads SGHRS; CDR2 reads YFSETQ. Trimming took 7 bases from V and 6 from J; bases not matched to a gene: 7. The CDR3 DNA is TGCGCCAGCCGGGTAGCGGGAGGATCCGAGCAGTACTTC. Translated: CASRVAGGSEQYF.

The V and J genes are TRBV6-5 and TRBJ1-2; 7 nucleotides match TRBD1. With 5 bases clipped from V and 6 bases from J, the junction kept 9 bases outside the gene matches. Germline CDR1 MNHEY, CDR2 SVGAGI. The CDR3 runs 14 residues. In nucleotides, the CDR3 is TGTGCCAGCAGTACGTTCGACAGGGTGGATGGCTACACCTTC. Translation: CASSTFDRVDGYTF.

V and J are TRBV21-1 and TRBJ2-7. TRBV21-1 is noted as a pseudogene. The CDR3 extends over 14 amino acids. The CDR3 bases are TGTGCCAGCAGCCGTTCTACAAACTCCTACGAGCAGTACTTC. Its protein is CASSRSTNSYEQYF.

This clone has a handful of counts. The chain is built from TRBV7-9 and TRBJ1-1; D ambiguous. The germline V gene encodes CDR1 SEHNR and CDR2 FQNEAQ (reference sequence). The CDR3 consists of 14 residues. V lost 5 bases and J 1 base, leaving 11 bases between the germline ends. The CDR3 bases are TGTGCCAGCAGCCCCACCATGCGGAACACTGAAGCTTTCTTT. This gives the protein CASSPTMRNTEAFF.

The rearrangement links TRBV7-2 to TRBJ2-1; the D gene could be TRBD1 or TRBD2 (6 bases each). CDR1 is SGHTA, CDR2 FQGNSA, per germline. The V gene lost 5 bases and the J gene lost 12 bases, with 26 bases spanning the gap. The CDR3 has 16 amino acids. The CDR3 nucleotides read TGTGCCAGCAGCCGCGGGACGCGCACAGCCTTACAGGGGCAGTTCTTC. Protein product: CASSRGTRTALQGQFF.

CDR3 protein: CASSASRGVETQYF. In DNA form, the CDR3 reads TGTGCCAGCAGCGCCTCCCGGGGGGTAGAGACCCAGTACTTC. V gene TRBV28 combines with J gene TRBJ2-5, with 7 bases matching TRBD2. Germline CDR1 is MDHEN and CDR2 is SYDVKM. V was pared by 6 bases and J by 4 bases, with 8 bases of the junction left unmatched. CDR3 length: 14 residues.

The chain couples TRBV5-1 to TRBJ1-1; the match to TRBD1 covers 10 bases. The J segment lost 3 bases and the V segment lost 1 base, leaving 12 bases of the junction unmatched. This CDR3 is built from 18 residues. Looked up from germline, CDR1 is SGHRS and CDR2 is YFSETQ. The CDR3 region is CASSLRPGTGVRDTEAFF. CDR3 nucleotides: TGCGCCAGCAGCTTGCGTCCCGGGACAGGGGTCCGGGACACTGAAGCTTTCTTT.

J is TRBJ2-1 and V is TRBV5-1, with D unclear. Trimming shortened V by 2 bases and J by 5 bases, and 8 bases separated the two germline ends. In germline, CDR1 is SGHRS, CDR2 YFSETQ. This CDR3 is built from 13 residues. The CDR3 here is CASSFPVDNEQFF. The CDR3 bases are TGCGCCAGCAGCTTCCCAGTCGACAATGAGCAGTTCTTC.

Note on this clone: Other DNA sequences in this sample translate to the same CDR3. The gene calls are TRBV7-9 and TRBJ1-1; TRBD1 matches at 7 bases. With 1 base clipped from V and 7 bases from J, the junction kept 0 bases outside the gene matches. This CDR3 contains 12 residues. Per the germline V gene, CDR1 is SEHNR and CDR2 is FQNEAQ (reference sequence). CDR3 in amino acids: CASSLDRGEAFF. The CDR3 DNA follows: TGTGCCAGCAGCTTAGACAGGGGTGAAGCTTTCTTT.

This clone occurred once. The chain carries TRBV5-4 and TRBJ2-7; 7 bases are shared with TRBD1. Germline lookup yields CDR1 SGHNT and CDR2 YYREEE (reference sequence). V was clipped by 4 bases and J by 11 bases; unmatched bases: 6. This CDR3 region has 11 residues. The CDR3 here is CASSPGQSEYF. CDR3 in DNA: TGTGCCAGCAGCCCGGGACAGAGCGAGTACTTC. Using reference TRBV5-4 and TRBJ2-7 for the parts outside the CDR3, the full variable domain is ETGVTQSPTHLIKTRGQQVTLRCSSQSGHNTVSWYQQALGQGPQFIFQYYREEENGRGNFPPRFSGLQFPNYSSELNVNALELDDSALYLCASSPGQSEYFGPGTRLTVT.

This clone was detected only once. The chain has TRBV19 and TRBJ1-2; tentatively, D is TRBD1 (5 bases). This CDR3 region has 12 residues. Germline CDR1 reads LNHDA; CDR2 reads SQIVND (reference sequence). Deletions cut 8 bases from V and 6 bases from J, with 13 bases between. The CDR3 nucleotides read TGTGCCAGTGGTCAGGGATTAGATGGCTACACCTTC. Translated, it gives CASGQGLDGYTF.

V gene TRBV7-2 combines with J gene TRBJ1-2; TRBD1 might be the D (5 bases). Germline lookup yields CDR1 SGHTA and CDR2 FQGNSA. Between the trimmed V and J ends, which lost 1 base and 3 bases, there was a span of 9 bases. The CDR3 length is 14 residues. In DNA, the CDR3 is TGTGCCAGCAGCTTAGGAGGAGGGGACTATGGCTACACCTTC. Protein sequence: CASSLGGGDYGYTF.

The CDR3: CAILRGDYGYTF. Here the CDR3 DNA reads TGTGCCATCCTCAGGGGGGACTATGGCTACACCTTC. V and J are TRBV10-3 and TRBJ1-2; 7 bases match TRBD1. J gave up 3 bases and V 8 bases, and 3 bases lay outside the gene matches. Germline V gene sequence: CDR1 ENHRY, CDR2 SYGVKD. This CDR3 has 12 amino acids.

The chain uses TRBV5-1 and TRBJ2-2, with D unresolved. There are 15 residues in the CDR3. V was trimmed by 1 base and J by 6 bases, leaving 13 bases between them. Germline V gene sequence: CDR1 SGHRS, CDR2 YFSETQ. The DNA for the CDR3 is TGCGCCAGCAGCTTGCGGATACGAACGGCCGGGGAGCTGTTTTTT. Translation: CASSLRIRTAGELFF.

This chain joins TRBV5-1 and TRBJ1-5; possibly TRBD1 for D (5 bases). Trimming stripped 4 bases from V and 5 bases from J, with 10 bases between. Germline-derived CDR1 and CDR2 are SGHRS and YFSETQ. This CDR3 has 13 amino acids. CDR3 DNA: TGCGCCAGCAGCCCGGGACCCCATCAGCCCCAGCATTTT. Translation gives CASSPGPHQPQHF.

J is TRBJ2-7 and V is TRBV4-1; 12 nucleotides line up with TRBD2. Germline assignment: CDR1 MGHRA and CDR2 YSYEKL. V lost 1 base, J lost 2 bases, and 12 bases stayed unmatched. The CDR3 runs to 19 residues. The CDR3 DNA reads as TGCGCCAGCAGCCAAGTCTGGACTAGCGGGACGGTAGCTCCCTACGAGCAGTACTTC. It yields the protein CASSQVWTSGTVAPYEQYF.

This chain uses TRBV6-1 with TRBJ1-5; the D gene is possibly TRBD1 (5 bases). The CDR3 is 15 residues long. Germline CDR1 and CDR2: MNHNS and SASEGT. V shed 4 bases and J shed 6 bases, with 16 bases lying between them. The CDR3 DNA reads TGTGCCAGCAGTGGCCAGGGTTTGATCCCTCAGCCCCAGCATTTT. Translated: CASSGQGLIPQPQHF.

This sequence joins TRBV6-5 and TRBJ1-5; D unresolved. The germline gives CDR1 MNHEY, CDR2 SVGAGI. V lost 6 bases to trimming and J lost 4 bases, with 16 bases between them. The CDR3 is made up of 15 amino acids. In DNA form, the CDR3 reads TGTGCCAGCAGCCGTGTCTCGTTTGGGAATCAGCCCCAGCATTTT. It encodes CASSRVSFGNQPQHF.

The chain recombines TRBV1 with TRBJ2-7; TRBD2 is the table's D call and was not checked against the DNA. TRBV1 is listed as a pseudogene. This CDR3 contains 16 residues. As DNA, the CDR3 is TGCACCAGCAGTACGACGGGACTAGCGGGAAGCTACGAGCAGTACTTC. Its translation: CTSSTTGLAGSYEQYF.

V gene TRBV5-1 combines with J gene TRBJ2-1; no clear D gene. The germline CDR1 and CDR2 sequences are SGHRS and YFSETQ. The CDR3 has 15 residues. V lost 2 bases, J lost 5 bases, and 14 bases lay in between. This chain's CDR3 is CASSLYLVSHNEQFF. The CDR3 coding sequence is TGCGCCAGCAGCTTATATCTAGTTTCCCACAATGAGCAGTTCTTC.

In nucleotides, the CDR3 is TGTGCCAGCAGTGAATATAGGGGCACCCGGGATAGAAATCAGCCCCAGCATTTT. Its translation is CASSEYRGTRDRNQPQHF. The chain employs TRBV6-1 and TRBJ1-5, with D possibly TRBD1 on 5 matching bases. The CDR3 sequence is 18 residues long. Germline assignment: CDR1 MNHNS and CDR2 SASEGT. The germline V and J ends were trimmed by 2 bases and 4 bases, with 21 bases remaining between them.